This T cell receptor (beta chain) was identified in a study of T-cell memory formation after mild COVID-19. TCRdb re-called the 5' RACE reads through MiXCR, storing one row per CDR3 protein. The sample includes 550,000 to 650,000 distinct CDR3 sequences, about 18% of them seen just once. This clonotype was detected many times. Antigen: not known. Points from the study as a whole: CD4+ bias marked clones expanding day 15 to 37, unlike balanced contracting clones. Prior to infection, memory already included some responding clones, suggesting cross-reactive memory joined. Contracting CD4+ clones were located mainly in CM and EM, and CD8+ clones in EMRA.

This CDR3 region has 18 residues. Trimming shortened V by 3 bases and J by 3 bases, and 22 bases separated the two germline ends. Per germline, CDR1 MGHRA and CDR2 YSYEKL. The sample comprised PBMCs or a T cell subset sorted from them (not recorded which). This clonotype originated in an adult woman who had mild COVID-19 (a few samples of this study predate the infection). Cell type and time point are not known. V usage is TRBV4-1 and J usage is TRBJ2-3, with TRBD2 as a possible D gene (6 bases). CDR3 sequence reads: CASSHQVPRLGYTDTQYF. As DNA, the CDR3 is TGCGCCAGCAGCCATCAAGTGCCGAGACTAGGATATACAGATACGCAGTATTTT.